One and the same sample provided the 18 T cell receptor beta chains below, sequenced in a study of T cells in Graves' hyperthyroidism and ophthalmopathy. RNA transcripts served as the template for amplifying TCR beta CDR3 regions. The TCR CDR3 was amplified in a first-round RT-PCR using the HTBI primer set. TCRdb re-analysed the multiplex PCR reads in MiXCR, keeping a single row per CDR3 protein. The sample holds 600,000 or so distinct CDR3 sequences, around 42% seen once. Input material: peripheral blood or thyroid tissue (not recorded which). Receptors were obtained from a woman younger than 30 with Graves' hyperthyroidism.

The table lists this clonotype with a count of one. The genes are TRBV20-1 and TRBJ1-1; 8 positions match TRBD1. Germline V CDR1 and CDR2: DFQATT, SNEGSKA (reference sequence). This CDR3 comprises 13 residues. The V gene end was trimmed by 6 bases and the J gene end by 9 bases; junction bases not matched to a gene: 12. The DNA for the CDR3 is TGCAGTGCCAAAACGGACAGGGCCGGAAAAGCTTTCTTT. It yields the protein CSAKTDRAGKAFF.

The V and J genes are TRBV20-1 and TRBJ2-7, with TRBD1 matching 7 bases. V dropped 8 bases and J dropped 2; count of bases not matched to a gene: 9. The CDR3 is 13 amino acids. From germline, CDR1 is DFQATT and CDR2 SNEGSKA (reference sequence). CDR3 region: CSTVDRAAYEQYF. The CDR3 DNA follows: TGCAGTACCGTTGACAGGGCAGCCTACGAGCAGTACTTC.

This clonotype was found once. The rearrangement links TRBV5-5 to TRBJ1-1; 8 nucleotides align to TRBD1. Looked up from germline, CDR1 is SGHKS and CDR2 is YYEKEE (reference sequence). The CDR3 length is 14 residues. The ends lost 4 bases at V and 7 bases at J; junction bases unmatched: 9. The CDR3 DNA reads as TGTGCCAGCAGCCTTCAGGACAGGGACCTTGAAGCTTTCTTT. It translates to CASSLQDRDLEAFF. The complete variable domain, with remaining parts taken from reference TRBV5-5 and TRBJ1-1, reads DAGVTQSPTHLIKTRGQQVTLRCSPISGHKSVSWYQQVLGQGPQFIFQYYEKEERGRGNFPDRFSARQFPNYSSELNVNALLLGDSALYLCASSLQDRDLEAFFGQGTRLTVV.

As concerns this clonotype: It may be a read error: a sequence one base away is much more abundant. The rearrangement uses TRBV2 and TRBJ2-5; tentatively, D is TRBD2 (5 bases). Germline V gene data show CDR1 as SNHLY and CDR2 as FYNNEI. This CDR3 contains 11 residues. For the CDR3, the DNA is TGTGCCAGCACCGGGATGGAGACCCGGTACTTC. Translating it yields CASTGMETRYF. Complete variable domain (other parts from reference TRBV2 and TRBJ2-5): EPEVTQTPSHQVTQMGQEVILRCVPISNHLYFYWYRQILGQKVEFLVSFYNNEISEKSEIFDDQFSVERPDGSNFTLKIRSTKLEDSAMYFCASTGMETRYFGPGTRLLVL.

This clonotype came up once. This chain connects TRBV6-5 to TRBJ1-2, with D possibly matching TRBD1 (5 bases). The CDR3 spans 17 residues. Germline loops: CDR1 MNHEY, CDR2 SVGAGI. V was trimmed by 4 bases and J by 4 bases, leaving 22 bases between them. The CDR3 protein is CASSSPRQSPSGYGYTF. The CDR3 nucleotides are TGTGCCAGCAGTTCGCCGAGACAGTCACCAAGTGGCTATGGCTACACCTTC.

The chain carries TRBV19 and TRBJ1-5, with TRBD1 matching 9 bases. Trimming cost V 5 bases and J 0 bases; bases outside gene matches: 8. The CDR3 contains 17 residues. Germline V lookup: CDR1 LNHDA, CDR2 SQIVND (reference sequence). CDR3: CASSPKDRGYSNQPQHF. The CDR3 bases are TGTGCCAGTAGTCCCAAGGACAGGGGATATAGCAATCAGCCCCAGCATTTT.

This clonotype was observed at least ten times. V and J are TRBV10-3 and TRBJ2-7; 14 bases agree with TRBD2. The CDR3 has 16 residues. The trim removed 4 bases at V and 3 bases at J, leaving 5 bases unmatched. Germline CDR1 is ENHRY and CDR2 is SYGVKD. CDR3 nucleotide sequence: TGTGCCATCAGTGGGACTAGCGGGAGGAACCTCTACGAGCAGTACTTC. As protein: CAISGTSGRNLYEQYF.

As concerns this clonotype: Mismatch with germline at one junction end may stem from a read error. The rearrangement uses TRBV7-9 and TRBJ1-2; 8 bases line up with TRBD1. There are 16 residues in the CDR3. Germline V CDR1 and CDR2: SEHNR, FQNEAQ (reference sequence). CDR3 sequence reads: CGSSQGAQGANYGYTF. CDR3 DNA: TGTGGCAGCAGCCAAGGCGCGCAGGGGGCAAACTATGGCTACACCTTC.

In its sample, this clonotype was seen a few times. The V gene is TRBV2, the J gene TRBJ2-5; 7 bases line up with TRBD2. The end of the DNA fits TRBJ2-7 better, so the J call may be wrong. CDR1 SNHLY and CDR2 FYNNEI come from the germline V gene. The CDR3 contains 16 residues. The CDR3 nucleotides are TGTGCCAGCAGTACCCACCGGCGGGGGAGCTCCTACGAGCAGTACTTC. Residues: CASSTHRRGSSYEQYF.

In this sample, this clonotype turned up a few times. J is TRBJ1-6 and V is TRBV12-3 or TRBV12-4; 7 bases match TRBD1. Trimming removed 7 bases from V and 7 bases from J; junction bases left unmatched: 10. The CDR3 has 15 residues. The DNA of the CDR3 is TGTGCCAGCACCTCCCGGACAGGACTAAATTCACCCCTCCACTTT. Translated: CASTSRTGLNSPLHF.

DNA for the CDR3: TGTGCCAGCAGCCCGATCGCCGGTCTGACCTACGAGCAGTACTTC. Encoded protein: CASSPIAGLTYEQYF. This rearrangement joins TRBV7-8 to TRBJ2-7; the D is unclear. Germline assignment: CDR1 SGHVS and CDR2 FQNEAQ. V was cut by 5 bases and J by 2 bases, with 16 bases left in between. There are 15 residues in the CDR3.

CDR3: CASSFRGLYEQYF. The CDR3 nucleotides are TGTGCCAGCAGTTTCCGGGGTTTGTACGAGCAGTACTTC. The chain recombines TRBV2 with TRBJ2-7, with D possibly matching TRBD2 (5 bases). Deletions cut 5 bases from V and 4 bases from J, with 12 bases between. The CDR3 sequence is 13 residues long. Germline loops: CDR1 SNHLY, CDR2 FYNNEI.

This chain links TRBV10-3 with TRBJ1-2, with 10 bases that match TRBD1. This CDR3 contains 16 residues. CDR1 and CDR2 from the germline V gene are ENHRY and SYGVKD. V was clipped by 10 bases and J by 2 bases; unmatched bases: 13. DNA for the CDR3: TGTGCCAGCAGCCAACGCCCGGGACAGGGGAACTATGGCTACACCTTC. Translating gives CASSQRPGQGNYGYTF.

Comments on this clonotype: A much larger clone is a single base away; this may be a read error. The V and J genes are TRBV29-1 and TRBJ1-1; 10 nucleotides agree with TRBD1. The J segment lost 6 bases and the V segment lost 6 bases, leaving 7 bases of the junction unmatched. Germline-derived CDR1 and CDR2 are SQVTM and ANQGSEA. This CDR3 region has 13 residues. The CDR3 sequence is CSVGQGVSAEAFF. In nucleotides, the CDR3 is TGCAGCGTCGGACAGGGGGTGAGTGCTGAAGCTTTCTTT.

The chain has TRBV2 and TRBJ1-2; D not certain. V was shortened by 8 bases and J by 8 bases, with 15 bases between the two germline ends. The CDR3 is made up of 12 amino acids. Germline V gene data show CDR1 as SNHLY and CDR2 as FYNNEI. The CDR3 region has the DNA TGTGCCAGCGTTGAAGATGGGAGAGGCTACACCTTC. Its protein product is CASVEDGRGYTF.

J is TRBJ1-1 and V is TRBV12-3 or TRBV12-4, with no clear D. This CDR3 comprises 13 residues. The V and J ends lost 3 bases and 5 bases respectively, with 10 bases between them. CDR3 coding DNA: TGTGCCAGCAGTTTCCAACGTCGGACTGAAGCTTTCTTT. Its protein product is CASSFQRRTEAFF.

The sample holds a few counts of this clonotype. The J gene is TRBJ1-2, the V gene TRBV6-5, with 11 bases matching TRBD1. The CDR3 consists of 15 residues. V gave up 2 bases and J gave up 5 bases; unmatched junction bases: 4. Germline-derived CDR1 and CDR2 are MNHEY and SVGAGI. The CDR3: CASSYGGTGGYGYTF. The CDR3 nucleotides read TGTGCCAGCAGTTACGGGGGGACAGGGGGATATGGCTACACCTTC.

This clonotype was picked up many times. The chain links TRBV10-3 to TRBJ1-6; tentatively, D is TRBD1 (5 bases). Germline CDR1 is ENHRY and CDR2 is SYGVKD. V was cut by 1 base and J by 8 bases, with 12 bases left in between. The CDR3 spans 15 residues. CDR3 sequence: CAISEFGVRDSPLHF. CDR3 sequence (DNA): TGTGCCATCAGTGAGTTTGGGGTCAGGGATTCACCCCTCCACTTT.